Listed below are T cell receptor beta chains from one sample, sequenced in a study of T cell responses to AZD1222 COVID-19 vaccine. TCRdb keeps only in-frame clones here, not all; method: immunoSEQ multiplex PCR. The table has around 100,000 clones, roughly 90% seen once; the top ten hold approximately 1.3%. Here the sequenced sample was peripheral blood, taken on day 0 of AZD1222 vaccination. The receptors originated from an adult in good health. CDR3s include the opening cysteine and the closing phenylalanine or tryptophan. The D gene is left open where the match is weak. Clone size is not always given. Where it is, it says once, few, many or a class for expanded clones.

D	J	size	V	DNA	CDR3
.	TRBJ2-7	.	TRBV6-2/TRBV6-3	TGTGCCAGCAGTTACCGGACCGGACAAACTCTGGACGAGCAGTACTTC	CASSYRTGQTLDEQYF
TRBD2	TRBJ2-2	once	TRBV9	TGTGCCAGCAGCGTAGGACTAGCGGGAGACACCGGGGAGCTGTTTTTT	CASSVGLAGDTGELFF
TRBD1	TRBJ1-5	once	TRBV30	TGTGCCTGGAGTAAGCAGGGGGGACAGCCCCAGCATTTT	CAWSKQGGQPQHF
.	TRBJ1-6	once	TRBV14	TGTGCCAGCAGTTACTCACAGAATTCACCCCTCCACTTT	CASSYSQNSPLHF
.	TRBJ2-7	.	TRBV7-3	TGTGCCAGCAGCTCCCCCGGGTACGAGCAGTACTTC	CASSSPGYEQYF
TRBD2	TRBJ2-3	.	TRBV13	TGTGCCAGCAGCCGAGGGACTAGCGGGGGACTAGATACGCAGTATTTT	CASSRGTSGGLDTQYF
.	TRBJ1-3	.	TRBV5-1	TGCGCCAGCAGCTCGGGTACGGGAGCTGGAAACACCATATATTTT	CASSSGTGAGNTIYF
TRBD1	TRBJ1-2	once	TRBV2	TGTGCCAGCAGTGAATTCTATCAGGCGGGACAGGCGACTTCTAACTATGGCTACACCTTC	CASSEFYQAGQATSNYGYTF
TRBD1	TRBJ2-2	.	TRBV2	TGTGCCAGCAGCGACAGGGTGGAGACCACCGGGGAGCTGTTTTTT	CASSDRVETTGELFF
.	TRBJ1-2	.	TRBV7-3	TGTGCCAGCAGCTTATCAGGGGAGGGCTATGGCTACACCTTC	CASSLSGEGYGYTF
TRBD1	TRBJ1-1	.	TRBV4-2	TGTGCCAGCAGCCAAGCCTGGGGACAGGGGTCATCTGAAGCTTTCTTT	CASSQAWGQGSSEAFF
TRBD1	TRBJ1-2	.	TRBV30	TGTGCCTGGAGCACAGGGGGCAGCTATGGCTACACCTTC	CAWSTGGSYGYTF
TRBD2	TRBJ2-1	.	TRBV4-2	TGTGCCAGCAGCCGAGTAGCGGGGGGGCCCGGGGAGGACAATGAGCAGTTCTTC	CASSRVAGGPGEDNEQFF
.	TRBJ2-2	.	TRBV5-6	TGTGCCAGCGGCGGACTAACGAACACCGGGGAGCTGTTTTTT	CASGGLTNTGELFF
.	TRBJ1-2	.	TRBV6-6	TGTGCCAGCACCCTTACGGGGGGCGTGGATGGCTACACCTTC	CASTLTGGVDGYTF
TRBD1	TRBJ2-7	.	TRBV6-5	TGTGCCAGCAGACCACCCACAGGGGGCTACGAGCAGTACTTC	CASRPPTGGYEQYF
TRBD1	TRBJ1-2	.	TRBV7-9	TGTGCCAGCAGCACGGGGACAGCGGGAGTCTACACCTTC	CASSTGTAGVYTF
.	TRBJ1-5	.	TRBV19	TGTGCCAGTAGTATCAACAGAAATAGCAATCAGCCCCAGCATTTT	CASSINRNSNQPQHF
.	TRBJ1-1	.	TRBV5-5	TGTGCCAGCAGCTTGTTAACGGCTACGAACACTGAAGCTTTCTTT	CASSLLTATNTEAFF
.	TRBJ1-2	.	TRBV19	TGTGCCAGTAGTATAGGAGGGGTTACCTATGGCTACACCTTC	CASSIGGVTYGYTF
.	TRBJ1-5	.	TRBV7-9	TGTGCCAGCAGCTTAGAAGGATATCAGCCCCAGCATTTT	CASSLEGYQPQHF
.	TRBJ1-1	.	TRBV7-9	TGTGCCAGCAGCTCAGAACTGAACACTGAAGCTTTCTTT	CASSSELNTEAFF
.	TRBJ2-2	few	TRBV11-3	TGTGCCAGCAGCTTAGAGTCAACAGGGATTTCGAACACCGGGGAGCTGTTTTTT	CASSLESTGISNTGELFF
.	TRBJ1-1	.	TRBV4-2	TGTGCCAGCAGCCAAGGCCCGGACGTCGGTAGCACTGAAGCTTTCTTT	CASSQGPDVGSTEAFF
.	TRBJ2-2	.	TRBV5-6	TGTGCCAGCAGCTTGCTGGGACCGAACACCGGGGAGCTGTTTTTT	CASSLLGPNTGELFF
TRBD2	TRBJ2-3	once	TRBV5-8	TGTGCCAGCAGCTTGGGGACTAGCGGGGCCACAGATACGCAGTATTTT	CASSLGTSGATDTQYF
.	TRBJ2-7	.	TRBV7-9	TGTGCCAGCAGCCAGCCACGAGGGGTGAACGAGCAGTACTTC	CASSQPRGVNEQYF
.	TRBJ2-1	.	TRBV27	TGTGCCAGCCATCTAAACTCTTTGGACAATGAGCAGTTCTTC	CASHLNSLDNEQFF
.	TRBJ1-5	.	TRBV5-5	TGTGCCAGCAGCTTGGGTTGGCAGGGCAGGGGCAATCAGCCCCAGCATTTT	CASSLGWQGRGNQPQHF
TRBD1	TRBJ1-4	.	TRBV23-1	TGCGCCAGCAGTCAATCGGACAGGATGGGCCCTAAGTCGCATGAAAAACTGTTTTTT	CASSQSDRMGPKSHEKLFF
TRBD1	TRBJ1-2	.	TRBV6-2/TRBV6-3	TGTGCCAGCAGTTACTGGGACAGGTCCTATGGCTACACCTTC	CASSYWDRSYGYTF
.	TRBJ1-4	.	TRBV5-6	TGTGCCAGCAGCTTCCCCGCAACTAATGAAAAACTGTTTTTT	CASSFPATNEKLFF
TRBD1	TRBJ1-2	.	TRBV2	TGTGCCAGCAGTGAATCGGACAGGGGATATGGCTACACCTTC	CASSESDRGYGYTF
.	TRBJ2-7	.	TRBV28	TGTGCCAGCAGTTTAAACCTTGAGCAGTACTTC	CASSLNLEQYF
.	TRBJ1-2	.	TRBV19	TGTGCCAGTAGTGCTCCCTGGGGAGGGGAAGACTATGGCTACACCTTC	CASSAPWGGEDYGYTF
TRBD1	TRBJ1-2	.	TRBV5-1	TGCGCCAGCAGCTCTACCGGGACAGACAACTATGGCTACACCTTC	CASSSTGTDNYGYTF
TRBD2	TRBJ2-2	.	TRBV9	TGTGCCAGCAGCGTTAGCGGGAGGGGCACCGGGGAGCTGTTTTTT	CASSVSGRGTGELFF
.	TRBJ1-2	.	TRBV20-1	TGCAGTGCTAGTCGGATGGGAAGGAGCTATGGCTACACCTTC	CSASRMGRSYGYTF
.	TRBJ2-3	.	TRBV11-2	TGTGCCAGCCGGCGCGCGAGGGCTGGGGGCACAGATACGCAGTATTTT	CASRRARAGGTDTQYF
TRBD1	TRBJ1-2	.	TRBV7-2	TGTGCCAGCAGCTTCGCCGGGACAGGGGCACTTCCCTATGGCTACACCTTC	CASSFAGTGALPYGYTF
.	TRBJ1-1	.	TRBV19	TGTGCCAGTAGTATCCCTTTCGGGGGCACTGAAGCTTTCTTT	CASSIPFGGTEAFF
.	TRBJ2-2	.	TRBV7-9	TGTGCCAGCAGCCCGCGGACAGGAGGGACCGGGGAGCTGTTTTTT	CASSPRTGGTGELFF
TRBD2	TRBJ2-7	.	TRBV7-2	TGTGCCAGCAGCCAGAGGGGCGGAGGACTAGCGGGGGCCTACGGGCAGTACTTC	CASSQRGGGLAGAYGQYF
.	TRBJ2-1	.	TRBV12-5	TGTGCTAGTGGCCACGGGGGAGGTGAGCAGTTCTTC	CASGHGGGEQFF
.	TRBJ2-2	.	TRBV9	TGTGCCAGCAGCCCACGGGACTTCACATCCGGGGAGCTGTTTTTT	CASSPRDFTSGELFF
.	TRBJ2-3	.	TRBV9	TGTGCCAGCAGGTCCAGGACGGACACAGATACGCAGTATTTT	CASRSRTDTDTQYF